Presented here are 3 T cell receptor beta chains from one specimen sequenced in a study of shared clonotypes between healthy human individuals. Clones were read by immunoSEQ multiplex PCR, and TCRdb kept only the in-frame ones, dropping some. The sample lists around 700,000 clones; around three quarters were seen once. Sequenced input: memory CD4+ T cells sorted from blood. Subset described: CD45RA-negative fraction. These receptors all come from a woman in her twenties or thirties in good health.

The chain carries TRBV5-1 and TRBJ2-7; tentatively, D is TRBD2 (5 bases). Germline assignment: CDR1 SGHRS and CDR2 YFSETQ. The CDR3 has 13 residues. V was trimmed by 4 bases and J by 3 bases, leaving 11 bases between them. In nucleotides, the CDR3 is TGCGCCAGCAGCCCCGGGGAATTCTACGAGCAGTACTTC. Protein product: CASSPGEFYEQYF.

The rearrangement joins TRBV7-3 to TRBJ2-3; 8 bases line up with TRBD2. The CDR3 extends over 16 amino acids. Germline values: CDR1 SGHTA, CDR2 FQGTGA. V trimming: 5 bases; J trimming: 8 bases; junction bases outside the gene matches: 15. This chain's CDR3 is CASSPTGTRSLVTQYF. In DNA, the CDR3 is TGTGCCAGCAGCCCCACCGGGACTAGAAGTTTAGTTACGCAGTATTTT.

In the case of this clone: Additional DNA sequences in this sample encode the identical CDR3. The rearrangement joins TRBV5-1 to TRBJ2-3; D might be TRBD1 (6 bases). CDR3 length equals 14 residues. Per germline, CDR1 SGHRS and CDR2 YFSETQ. Trimming pared 2 bases from V and 6 bases from J, leaving 13 bases between. The CDR3 bases are TGCGCCAGCAGCTTTCCGACAGGCGCCGATACGCAGTATTTT. It specifies CASSFPTGADTQYF.